This T cell receptor (beta chain) is drawn from a study of identical twins. Notes on the study in general: Conclusions were based on cross-sectional statistical analysis, without following the same donors. Insertions were fewer in abundant cord blood beta clonotypes, whereas memory repertoires showed none of this pattern.

The trim removed 11 bases at V and 0 bases at J, leaving 6 bases unmatched. From germline, CDR1 is SNHLY and CDR2 FYNNEI. The CDR3 extends over 13 amino acids. All donors comprised healthy Caucasians. A few counts support this clonotype. The antigen is undetermined. Each CDR3 protein is one row after TCRdb ran MiXCR on the 5' RACE reads. The sample holds about 570,000 distinct CDR3 sequences, approximately 9.6% seen once. These data were also filed under a second study, of yellow fever vaccine responses in identical twins. That work states: After vaccination, twins' T cell response reportedly seemed partly convergent, partly personalized.

V is TRBV2 and J is TRBJ2-7; 8 positions match TRBD1. The clonotype comes from a woman aged 18-35 years in good health. Specimen: PBMCs. CDR3 DNA: TGTGCCGTCACGACAGGGGACTCCTACGAGCAGTACTTC. It specifies CAVTTGDSYEQYF.